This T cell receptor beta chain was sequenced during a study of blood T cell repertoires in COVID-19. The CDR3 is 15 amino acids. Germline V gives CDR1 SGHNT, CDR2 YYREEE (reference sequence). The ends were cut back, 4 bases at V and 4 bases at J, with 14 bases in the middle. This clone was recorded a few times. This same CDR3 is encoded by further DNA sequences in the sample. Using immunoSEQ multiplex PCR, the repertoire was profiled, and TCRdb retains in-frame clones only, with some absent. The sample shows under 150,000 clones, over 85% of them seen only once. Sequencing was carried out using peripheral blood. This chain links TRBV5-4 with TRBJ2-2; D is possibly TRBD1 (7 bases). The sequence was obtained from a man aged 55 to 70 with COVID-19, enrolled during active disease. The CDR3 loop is CASSPTGRPTGELFF. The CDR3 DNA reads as TGTGCCAGCAGCCCGACAGGGAGGCCCACCGGGGAGCTGTTTTTT.